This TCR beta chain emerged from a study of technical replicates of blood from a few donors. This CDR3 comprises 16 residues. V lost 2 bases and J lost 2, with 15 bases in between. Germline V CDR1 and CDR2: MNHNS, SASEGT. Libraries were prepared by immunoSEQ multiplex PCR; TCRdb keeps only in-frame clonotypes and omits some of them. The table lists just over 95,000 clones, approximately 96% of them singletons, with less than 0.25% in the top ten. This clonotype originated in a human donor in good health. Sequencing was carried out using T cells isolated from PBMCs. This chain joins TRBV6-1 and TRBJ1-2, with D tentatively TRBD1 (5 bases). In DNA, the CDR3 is TGTGCCAGCAGTGAATGGTCGCAGGGATTAAACTATGGCTACACCTTC. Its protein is CASSEWSQGLNYGYTF.